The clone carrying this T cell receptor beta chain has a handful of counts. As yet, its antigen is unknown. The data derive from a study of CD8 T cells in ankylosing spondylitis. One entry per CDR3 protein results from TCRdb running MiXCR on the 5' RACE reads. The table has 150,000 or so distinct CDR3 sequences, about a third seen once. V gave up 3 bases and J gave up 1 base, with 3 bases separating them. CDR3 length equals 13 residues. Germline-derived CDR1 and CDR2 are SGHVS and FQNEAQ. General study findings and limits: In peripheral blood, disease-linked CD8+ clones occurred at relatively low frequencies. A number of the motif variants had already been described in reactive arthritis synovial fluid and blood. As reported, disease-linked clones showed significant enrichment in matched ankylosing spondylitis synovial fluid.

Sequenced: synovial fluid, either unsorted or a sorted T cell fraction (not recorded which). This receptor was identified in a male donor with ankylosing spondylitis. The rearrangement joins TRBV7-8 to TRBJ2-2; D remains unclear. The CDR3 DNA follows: TGTGCCAGCAGCTTTAGGAACACCGGGGAGCTGTTTTTT. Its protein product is CASSFRNTGELFF.